Shown below are 2 T cell receptor beta chains from a single sample sequenced in a study of memory CD4+ T cells and cytomegalovirus serostatus. Measured with immunoSEQ multiplex PCR; TCRdb has only the in-frame clones, and not every one. Altogether approximately 49,000 clones are present, roughly 80% being singletons, with the ten largest covering 0.5% to 0.65%. Single viable CD3+CD4+CD8-CD45RO+ cells were sorted as the memory CD4+ T cells. The sequenced material came from memory CD4+ T cells from blood. These receptors originate from an adult in good health and CMV-seronegative.

The chain recombines TRBV11-1 with TRBJ2-6, with D perhaps TRBD1 or TRBD2 (5 bases each). CDR1 SGHAT and CDR2 FQDESV come from the germline V gene (reference sequence). Trimming took 1 base from V and 4 from J, leaving 11 bases between them. This CDR3 contains 16 residues. CDR3 bases: TGTGCCAGCAGCTTAGACGGGGCGTCCGGGGCCAACGTCCTGACTTTC. It encodes CASSLDGASGANVLTF.

The J gene is TRBJ1-2, the V gene TRBV18, with TRBD1 matching over 7 bases. CDR3 length equals 13 residues. Trimming at V came to 3 bases and at J to 6 bases, leaving 4 bases not matched to a gene. The V gene's germline CDR1 is KGHSH and CDR2 LQKENI. CDR3 amino acids: CASSPVTGNGYTF. CDR3 bases: TGTGCCAGCTCACCTGTGACAGGGAATGGCTACACCTTC.